The T cell receptor (beta chain) under discussion was sequenced for a study of neurological immune-mediated disorders. The unsorted libraries originated from 2 million PBMCs that had been stored at -80 C. One entry per CDR3 protein, called by TCRdb with MiXCR from the 5' RACE reads. The sample yields about 20,000 distinct CDR3 sequences, under 11% seen once. The CDR3 runs 13 residues. V lost 1 base and J lost 6, with 11 bases in between. Germline CDR1 SGHKS, CDR2 YYEKEE (reference sequence). This clonotype was observed at least ten times. The sequence was obtained from a woman between 55 and 75 years old with HTLV-1-associated myelopathy (HAM/TSP). Sequenced material: PBMCs. This chain joins TRBV5-5 and TRBJ2-7, with D possibly TRBD1 on 6 matching bases. The CDR3 loop reads CASSLTRGSEQYF. In nucleotides, the CDR3 is TGTGCCAGCAGCTTGACCAGGGGTTCCGAGCAGTACTTC.